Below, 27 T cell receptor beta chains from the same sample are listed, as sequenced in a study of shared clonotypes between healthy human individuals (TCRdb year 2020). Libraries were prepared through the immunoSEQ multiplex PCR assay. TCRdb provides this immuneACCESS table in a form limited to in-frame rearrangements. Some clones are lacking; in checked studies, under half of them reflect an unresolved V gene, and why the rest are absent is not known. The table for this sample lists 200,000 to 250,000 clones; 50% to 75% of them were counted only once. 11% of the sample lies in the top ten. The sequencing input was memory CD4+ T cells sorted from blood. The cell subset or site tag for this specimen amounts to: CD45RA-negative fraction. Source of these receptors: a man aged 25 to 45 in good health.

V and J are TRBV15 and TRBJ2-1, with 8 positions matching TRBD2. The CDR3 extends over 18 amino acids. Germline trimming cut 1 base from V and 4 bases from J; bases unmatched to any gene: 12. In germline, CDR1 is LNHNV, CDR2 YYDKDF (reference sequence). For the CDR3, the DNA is TGTGCCACCAGCAGAGCCGGCGGCTTTAGCGGGATTTACAATGAGCAGTTCTTC. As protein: CATSRAGGFSGIYNEQFF.

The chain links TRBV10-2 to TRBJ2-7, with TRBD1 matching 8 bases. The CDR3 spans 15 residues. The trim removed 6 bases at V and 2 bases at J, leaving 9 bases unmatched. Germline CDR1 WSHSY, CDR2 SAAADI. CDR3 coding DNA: TGCGCCAGCAGCGAGGGACAGGCAGATACCTACGAGCAGTACTTC. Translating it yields CASSEGQADTYEQYF.

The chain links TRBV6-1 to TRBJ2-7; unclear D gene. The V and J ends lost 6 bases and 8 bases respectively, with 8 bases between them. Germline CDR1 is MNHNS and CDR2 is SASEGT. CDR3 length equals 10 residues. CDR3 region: CASRYGKQYF. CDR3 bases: TGTGCCAGCAGGTATGGGAAGCAGTACTTC.

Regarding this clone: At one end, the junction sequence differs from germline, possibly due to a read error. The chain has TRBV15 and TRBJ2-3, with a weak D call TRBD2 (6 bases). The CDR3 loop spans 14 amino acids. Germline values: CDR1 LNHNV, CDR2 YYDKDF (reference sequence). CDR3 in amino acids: CATSRLEGTDTQYF. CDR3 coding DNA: TGTGCCACCAGCAGATTGGAGGGCACCGATACGCAGTATTTT.

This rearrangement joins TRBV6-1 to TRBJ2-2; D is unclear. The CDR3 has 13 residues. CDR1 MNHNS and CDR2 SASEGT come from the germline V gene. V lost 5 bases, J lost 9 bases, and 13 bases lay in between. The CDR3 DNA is TGTGCCAGCAGTTCCGCTCTTGCTAGGGAGCTGTTTTTT. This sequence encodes CASSSALARELFF.

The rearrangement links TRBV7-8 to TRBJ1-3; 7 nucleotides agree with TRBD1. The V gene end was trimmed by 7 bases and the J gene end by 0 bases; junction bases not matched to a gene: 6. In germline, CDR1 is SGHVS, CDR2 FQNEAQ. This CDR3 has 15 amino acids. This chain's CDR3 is CASIPEGASGNTIYF. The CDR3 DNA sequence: TGTGCCAGCATACCTGAGGGGGCCTCTGGAAACACCATATATTTT.

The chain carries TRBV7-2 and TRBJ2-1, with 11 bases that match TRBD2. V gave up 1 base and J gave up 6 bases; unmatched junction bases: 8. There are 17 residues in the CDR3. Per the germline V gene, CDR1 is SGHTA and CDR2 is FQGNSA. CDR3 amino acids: CASSLDLAGGRRNEQFF. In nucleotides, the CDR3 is TGTGCCAGCAGCTTAGACCTAGCGGGAGGACGGCGCAATGAGCAGTTCTTC.

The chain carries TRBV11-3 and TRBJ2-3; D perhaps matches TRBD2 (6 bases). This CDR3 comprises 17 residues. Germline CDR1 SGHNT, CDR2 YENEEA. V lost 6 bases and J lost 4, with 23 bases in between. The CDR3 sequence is CASSPSGRDFRSDTQYF. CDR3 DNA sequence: TGTGCCAGCAGTCCCTCAGGTCGGGACTTCCGGTCAGATACGCAGTATTTT.

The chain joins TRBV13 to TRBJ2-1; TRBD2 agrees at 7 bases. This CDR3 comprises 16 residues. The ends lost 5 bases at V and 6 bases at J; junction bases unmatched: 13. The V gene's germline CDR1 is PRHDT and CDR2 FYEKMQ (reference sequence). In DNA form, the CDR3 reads TGTGCCAGCAGCCCCCCCCAGCGGGAACTCGTCAATGAGCAGTTCTTC. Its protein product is CASSPPQRELVNEQFF.

CDR3 sequence reads: CSASVNEKLFF. The CDR3 nucleotides are TGCAGTGCTAGCGTTAATGAAAAACTGTTTTTT. This chain joins TRBV20-1 and TRBJ1-4, with no clear D. The CDR3 is made up of 11 amino acids. Germline V lookup: CDR1 DFQATT, CDR2 SNEGSKA (reference sequence). V lost 3 bases and J 4 bases, leaving 3 bases between the germline ends.

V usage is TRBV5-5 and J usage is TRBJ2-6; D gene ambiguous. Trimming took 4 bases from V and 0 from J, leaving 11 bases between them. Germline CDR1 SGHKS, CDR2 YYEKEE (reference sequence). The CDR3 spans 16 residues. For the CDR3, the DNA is TGTGCCAGCAGCAAACTACACTCCTCTGGGGCCAACGTCCTGACTTTC. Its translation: CASSKLHSSGANVLTF.

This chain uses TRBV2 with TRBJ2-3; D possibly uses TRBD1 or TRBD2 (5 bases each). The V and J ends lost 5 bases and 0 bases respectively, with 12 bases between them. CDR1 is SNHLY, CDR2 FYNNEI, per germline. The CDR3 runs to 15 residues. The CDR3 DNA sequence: TGTGCCAGCAGTTATCAGGGAGCCAGCACAGATACGCAGTATTTT. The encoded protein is CASSYQGASTDTQYF.

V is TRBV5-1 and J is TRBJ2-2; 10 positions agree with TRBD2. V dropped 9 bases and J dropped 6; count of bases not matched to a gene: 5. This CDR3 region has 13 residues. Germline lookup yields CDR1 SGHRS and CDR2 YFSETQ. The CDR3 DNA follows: TGCGCCACTAGCGGGAGTGGGGCCGGGGAGCTGTTTTTT. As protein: CATSGSGAGELFF.

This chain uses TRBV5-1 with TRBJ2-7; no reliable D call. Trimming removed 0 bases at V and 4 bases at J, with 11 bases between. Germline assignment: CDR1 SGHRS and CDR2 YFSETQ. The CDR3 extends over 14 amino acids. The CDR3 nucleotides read TGCGCCAGCAGCTTGGTCAGGAGCAATTACGAGCAGTACTTC. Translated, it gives CASSLVRSNYEQYF.

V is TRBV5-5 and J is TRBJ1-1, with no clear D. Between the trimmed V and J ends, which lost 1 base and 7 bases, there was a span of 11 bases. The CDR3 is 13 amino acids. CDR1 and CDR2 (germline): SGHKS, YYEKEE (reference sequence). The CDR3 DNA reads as TGTGCCAGCAGCTTGATCCATGAGAATGAAGCTTTCTTT. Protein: CASSLIHENEAFF.

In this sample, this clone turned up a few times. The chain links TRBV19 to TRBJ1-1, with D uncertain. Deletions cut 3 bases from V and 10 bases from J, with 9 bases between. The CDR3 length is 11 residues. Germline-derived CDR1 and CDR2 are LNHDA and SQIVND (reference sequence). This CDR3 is CASSMADTAFF. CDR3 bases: TGTGCCAGTAGTATGGCCGATACAGCTTTCTTT.

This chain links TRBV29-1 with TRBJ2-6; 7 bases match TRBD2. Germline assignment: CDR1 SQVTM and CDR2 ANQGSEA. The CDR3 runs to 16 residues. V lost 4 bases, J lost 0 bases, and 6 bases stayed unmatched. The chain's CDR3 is CSVALAVSSGANVLTF. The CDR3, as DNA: TGCAGCGTTGCGCTAGCGGTAAGCTCTGGGGCCAACGTCCTGACTTTC.

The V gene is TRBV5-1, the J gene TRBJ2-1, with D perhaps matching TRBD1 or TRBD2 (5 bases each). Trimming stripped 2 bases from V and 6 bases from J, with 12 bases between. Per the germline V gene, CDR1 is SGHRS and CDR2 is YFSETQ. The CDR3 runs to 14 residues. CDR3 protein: CASSFSVGVNEQFF. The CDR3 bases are TGCGCCAGCAGCTTCTCGGTGGGGGTCAATGAGCAGTTCTTC.

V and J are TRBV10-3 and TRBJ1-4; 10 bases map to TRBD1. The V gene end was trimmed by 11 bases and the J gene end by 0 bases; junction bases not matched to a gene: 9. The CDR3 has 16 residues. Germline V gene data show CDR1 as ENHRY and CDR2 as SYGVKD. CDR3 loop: CAVGQGPSATNEKLFF. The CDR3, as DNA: TGTGCCGTGGGACAGGGGCCGTCCGCAACTAATGAAAAACTGTTTTTT.

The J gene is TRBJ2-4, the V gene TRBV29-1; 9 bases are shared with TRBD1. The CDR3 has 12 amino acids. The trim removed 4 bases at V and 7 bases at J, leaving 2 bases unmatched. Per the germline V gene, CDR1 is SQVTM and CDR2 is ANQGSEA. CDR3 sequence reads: CSVGQGVNIQYF. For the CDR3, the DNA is TGCAGCGTTGGACAGGGGGTGAACATTCAGTACTTC.

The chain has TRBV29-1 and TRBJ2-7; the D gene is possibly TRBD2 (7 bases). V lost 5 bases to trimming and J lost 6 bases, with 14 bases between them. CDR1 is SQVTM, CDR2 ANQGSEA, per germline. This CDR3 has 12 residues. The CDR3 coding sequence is TGCAGCGTTTCACACAGGGAGGGCGAGCAGTACTTC. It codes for CSVSHREGEQYF.

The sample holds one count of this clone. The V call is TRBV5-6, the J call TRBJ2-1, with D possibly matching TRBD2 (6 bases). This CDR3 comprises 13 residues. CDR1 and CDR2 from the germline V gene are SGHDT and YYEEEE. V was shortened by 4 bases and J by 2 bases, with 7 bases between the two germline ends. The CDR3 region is CASSRRAYNEQFF. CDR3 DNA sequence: TGTGCCAGCAGCCGGAGGGCCTACAATGAGCAGTTCTTC.

CDR3 region: CASSGDGRNYQPQHF. For the CDR3, the DNA is TGTGCCAGCAGTGGGGACGGGCGCAACTATCAGCCCCAGCATTTT. This chain joins TRBV2 and TRBJ1-5; a weak D match, TRBD1 (5 bases). The V gene lost 4 bases and the J gene lost 5 bases, with 15 bases spanning the gap. Per germline, CDR1 SNHLY and CDR2 FYNNEI. The CDR3 extends over 15 amino acids.

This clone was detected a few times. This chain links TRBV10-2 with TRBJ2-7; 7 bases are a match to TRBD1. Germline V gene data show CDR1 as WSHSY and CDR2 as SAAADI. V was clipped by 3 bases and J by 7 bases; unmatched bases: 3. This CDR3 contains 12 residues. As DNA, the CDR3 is TGCGCCAGCAGTGAAGGGGGCGGGGAGCAGTACTTC. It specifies CASSEGGGEQYF.

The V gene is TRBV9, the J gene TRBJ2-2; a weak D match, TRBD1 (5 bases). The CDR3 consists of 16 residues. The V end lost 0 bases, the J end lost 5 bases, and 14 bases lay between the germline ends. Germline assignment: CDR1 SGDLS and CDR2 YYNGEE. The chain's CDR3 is CASSVAGLKGTGELFF. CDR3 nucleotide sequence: TGTGCCAGCAGCGTAGCGGGCCTAAAGGGGACCGGGGAGCTGTTTTTT.

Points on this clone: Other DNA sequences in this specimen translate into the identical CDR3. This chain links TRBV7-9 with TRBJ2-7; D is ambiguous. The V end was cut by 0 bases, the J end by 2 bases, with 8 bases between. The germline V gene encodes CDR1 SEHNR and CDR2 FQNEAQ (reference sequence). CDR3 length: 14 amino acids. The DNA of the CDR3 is TGTGCCAGCAGCTTAGCGGGTAGGACCTACGAGCAGTACTTC. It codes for CASSLAGRTYEQYF. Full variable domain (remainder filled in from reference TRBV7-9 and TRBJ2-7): DTGVSQNPRHKITKRGQNVTFRCDPISEHNRLYWYRQTLGQGPEFLTYFQNEAQLEKSRLLSDRFSAERPKGSFSTLEIQRTEQGDSAMYLCASSLAGRTYEQYFGPGTRLTVT.

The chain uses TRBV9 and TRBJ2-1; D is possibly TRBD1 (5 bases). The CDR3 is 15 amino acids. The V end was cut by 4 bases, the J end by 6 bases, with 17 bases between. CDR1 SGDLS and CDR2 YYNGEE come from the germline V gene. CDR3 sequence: CASSLLGHATNEQFF. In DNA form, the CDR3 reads TGTGCCAGCAGCCTTTTGGGGCACGCAACCAATGAGCAGTTCTTC.